In its sample, the clone carrying this T cell receptor (beta chain) was seen a few times. As to time point: pre-treatment sample, taken before nivolumab and TIL therapy. The record originates from a study of TIL therapy for anti-PD-1-resistant metastatic lung cancer. As for the study in general: Median tumor PD-L1 proportion score was approximately 6.3%.

Sequencing used immunoSEQ v3. Only in-frame clones appear in the TCRdb table, and some are missing; sequencing was by immunoSEQ multiplex PCR. The data contain 55,000 or so clones, around four fifths of them singletons. This receptor was taken from a person aged 25-85 years with non-small cell lung cancer. The sample here was blood, taken at baseline.

CDR3 region: CASSSRPQGELFF. CDR3 DNA: TGTGCCAGCAGCTCCCGGCCTCAGGGGGAGCTGTTTTTT. This chain connects TRBV9 to TRBJ2-2; D gene unclear. Germline CDR1 reads SGDLS; CDR2 reads YYNGEE. The length of the CDR3 is 13 residues. Trimming left V 4 bases short and J 8 bases short, with 12 bases between.